This T cell receptor beta chain was recorded in a study of T cell responses to AZD1222 COVID-19 vaccine. The protocol was immunoSEQ multiplex PCR, while the TCRdb copy is restricted to in-frame clones and leaves out a portion. The sample comprises 95,000 to 150,000 clones, about 90% of which are singletons, and approximately 4.5% rests with the top ten. Germline V lookup: CDR1 SGHTA, CDR2 FQGNSA. This CDR3 has 15 amino acids. Trimming removed 5 bases from V and 0 bases from J, with 10 bases in between. The specimen comprised peripheral blood, sampled on day 0 of AZD1222 vaccination. The chain is built from TRBV7-2 and TRBJ1-4; D is uncertain. The receptor's source is an adult in good health. This CDR3 reads CASSVRTTTNEKLFF. The CDR3 coding sequence is TGTGCCAGCAGCGTACGAACTACAACTAATGAAAAACTGTTTTTT.